This T cell receptor (beta chain) originates from a study of glioma-infiltrating T cells. V trimming: 0 bases; J trimming: 7 bases; junction bases outside the gene matches: 9. Germline CDR1 MGHRA, CDR2 YSYEKL. This CDR3 region has 16 residues. Study-level points and caveats: Non-neoplastic patients had below-expected tissue-blood divergence, while all gliomas exceeded expectation. CDR3 overlap between tissue and blood was very small.

The iRepertoire nested amplicon-rescue multiplex PCR amplified TCR alpha and beta CDR3s from RNA. For one-step reverse transcription and amplification, about 85-400 ng of tissue mRNA or PBMC total RNA was used. TCRdb called the multiplex PCR reads again in MiXCR, with one record for every CDR3 protein. The repertoire holds about 200,000 distinct CDR3 sequences, with 32% as singletons. This clonotype has more than one count but fewer than ten. Antigen unknown. The sample consisted of glioma tissue, nonneoplastic brain tissue, or PBMCs (not recorded which). V usage is TRBV4-1 and J usage is TRBJ2-1; TRBD2 matches 7 bases. The sequence derives from a human donor with low-grade glioma or glioblastoma, undergoing nonglioma brain surgery, or in good health (not recorded which). CDR3 loop: CASSQDYGRPANEQFF. CDR3 DNA: TGCGCCAGCAGCCAAGATTACGGGAGGCCGGCGAATGAGCAGTTCTTC.